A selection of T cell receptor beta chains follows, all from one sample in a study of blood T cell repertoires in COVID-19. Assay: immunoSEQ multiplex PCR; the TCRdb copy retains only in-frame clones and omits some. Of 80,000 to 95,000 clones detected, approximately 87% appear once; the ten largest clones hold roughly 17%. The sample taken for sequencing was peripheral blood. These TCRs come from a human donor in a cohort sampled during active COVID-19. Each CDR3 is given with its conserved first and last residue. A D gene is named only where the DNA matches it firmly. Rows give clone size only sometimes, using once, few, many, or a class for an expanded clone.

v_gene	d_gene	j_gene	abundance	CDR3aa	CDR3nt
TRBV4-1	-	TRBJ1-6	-	CASSGRPDSFSPLHF	TGCGCCAGCAGCGGGCGACCGGACTCGTTTTCACCCCTCCACTTT
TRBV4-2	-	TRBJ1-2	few	CASSQHRQAALYGYTF	TGTGCCAGCAGCCAACACCGACAGGCTGCCCTCTATGGCTACACCTTC
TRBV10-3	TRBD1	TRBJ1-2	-	CAISNTDRADGYTF	TGTGCCATCAGTAATACTGACAGGGCAGATGGCTACACCTTC
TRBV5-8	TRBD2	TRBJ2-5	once	CASSLAVASGTQETQYF	TGTGCCAGCAGCTTGGCTGTGGCTAGCGGGACCCAAGAGACCCAGTACTTC
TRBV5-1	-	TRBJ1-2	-	CASSLAGATYGYTF	TGCGCCAGCAGCTTGGCTGGGGCAACCTATGGCTACACCTTC
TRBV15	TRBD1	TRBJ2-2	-	CATSRDTGTGATGELFF	TGTGCCACCAGCAGGGATACCGGGACAGGGGCCACCGGGGAGCTGTTTTTT
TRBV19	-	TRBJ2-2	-	CASTQRYLPGDTGELFF	TGTGCCAGTACCCAACGCTACCTACCAGGGGATACCGGGGAGCTGTTTTTT
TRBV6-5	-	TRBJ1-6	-	CASRTPGGGNSPLHF	TGTGCCAGCAGGACCCCCGGGGGAGGTAATTCACCCCTCCACTTT
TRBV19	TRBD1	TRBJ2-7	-	CASSLGTGSYEQYF	TGTGCCAGTAGTCTTGGGACAGGGAGCTACGAGCAGTACTTC
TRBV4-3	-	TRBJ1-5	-	CASSQEYRRSYSNQPQHF	TGCGCCAGCAGCCAAGAGTACAGGAGATCTTATAGCAATCAGCCCCAGCATTTT
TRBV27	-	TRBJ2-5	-	CASSLYRGGGQETQYF	TGTGCCAGCAGTTTATATCGAGGGGGGGGGCAAGAGACCCAGTACTTC
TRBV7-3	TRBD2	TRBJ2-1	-	CASSPSPSGLQGEQFF	TGTGCCAGCAGCCCTTCCCCTAGCGGGCTACAGGGTGAGCAGTTCTTC
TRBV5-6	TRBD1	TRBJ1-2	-	CASSLEGQGDYGYTF	TGTGCCAGCAGCTTGGAGGGACAGGGGGACTATGGCTACACCTTC
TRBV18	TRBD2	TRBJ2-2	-	CASSRTSGTGELFF	TGTGCCAGCTCACGGACTAGTGGCACCGGGGAGCTGTTTTTT
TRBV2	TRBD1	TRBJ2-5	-	CASSPSGGGETQYF	TGTGCCAGCAGTCCCTCAGGGGGTGGGGAGACCCAGTACTTC
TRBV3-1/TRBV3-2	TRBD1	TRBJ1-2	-	CASSQGQGNGYTF	TGTGCCAGCAGCCAAGGACAGGGGAATGGCTACACCTTC
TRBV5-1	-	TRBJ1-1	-	CASSLRPAGGGFNTEAFF	TGCGCCAGCAGCTTGAGGCCGGCTGGCGGGGGGTTTAACACTGAAGCTTTCTTT
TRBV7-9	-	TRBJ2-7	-	CASSSPYEQYF	TGTGCCAGCAGCTCCCCGTACGAGCAGTACTTC
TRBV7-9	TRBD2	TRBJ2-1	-	CASSPGLAWAEQFF	TGTGCCAGCAGCCCGGGACTAGCCTGGGCTGAGCAGTTCTTC
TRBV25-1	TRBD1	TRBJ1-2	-	CASSMAGRGASGGYTF	TGTGCCAGCAGTATGGCGGGCAGGGGGGCATCGGGTGGCTACACCTTC
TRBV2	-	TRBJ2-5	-	CASSGQRQETQYF	TGTGCCAGCAGTGGGCAACGCCAAGAGACCCAGTACTTC
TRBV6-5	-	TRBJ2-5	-	CASSFRRVAPQETQYF	TGTGCCAGCAGTTTCCGGAGGGTGGCCCCGCAAGAGACCCAGTACTTC
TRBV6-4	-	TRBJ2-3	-	CASSDGAGDTDTQYF	TGTGCCAGCAGTGACGGGGCAGGGGACACAGATACGCAGTATTTT
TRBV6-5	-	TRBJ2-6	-	CASTNTGANVLTF	TGTGCCAGCACGAACACTGGGGCCAACGTCCTGACTTTC
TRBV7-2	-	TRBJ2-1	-	CASSWEFSYNEQFF	TGTGCCAGCAGCTGGGAGTTTTCCTACAATGAGCAGTTCTTC
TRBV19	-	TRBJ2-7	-	CASARGGRATSYEQYF	TGTGCCAGTGCCCGTGGGGGCCGCGCAACATCCTACGAGCAGTACTTC
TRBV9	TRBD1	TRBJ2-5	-	CASSVTGTGGETQYF	TGTGCCAGCAGCGTAACCGGGACAGGGGGGGAGACCCAGTACTTC
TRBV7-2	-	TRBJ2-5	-	CASSPSGLRVTQYF	TGTGCCAGCAGCCCAAGCGGTCTAAGGGTGACCCAGTACTTC
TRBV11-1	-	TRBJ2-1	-	CASSLESFRQDQQQFF	TGTGCCAGCAGCTTAGAATCTTTTCGACAGGATCAGCAGCAGTTCTTC
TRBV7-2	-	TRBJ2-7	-	CASSTTGHTYEQYF	TGTGCCAGCAGCACTACAGGGCATACCTACGAGCAGTACTTC
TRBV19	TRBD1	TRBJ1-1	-	CASRETGITEAFF	TGTGCCAGTAGAGAGACAGGGATAACTGAAGCTTTCTTT
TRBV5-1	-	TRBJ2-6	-	CASSPPRAGANVLTF	TGCGCCAGCAGCCCCCCCAGGGCTGGGGCCAACGTCCTGACTTTC
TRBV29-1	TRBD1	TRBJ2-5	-	CSVRQGRETQYF	TGCAGCGTTCGACAGGGGAGGGAGACCCAGTACTTC
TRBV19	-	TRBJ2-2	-	CASNAGNTGELFF	TGTGCCAGTAATGCAGGGAACACCGGGGAGCTGTTTTTT
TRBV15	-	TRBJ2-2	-	CATSRDPGSNTGELFF	TGTGCCACCAGCAGAGATCCAGGGTCGAACACCGGGGAGCTGTTTTTT
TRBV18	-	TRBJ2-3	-	CASSPRGITTDTQYF	TGTGCCAGCTCACCACGAGGGATAACCACAGATACGCAGTATTTT
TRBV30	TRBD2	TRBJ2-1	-	CAWKAGGPVNEQFF	TGTGCCTGGAAGGCGGGGGGGCCGGTCAATGAGCAGTTCTTC
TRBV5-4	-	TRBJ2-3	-	CASSLVGHSTDTQYF	TGTGCCAGCAGCTTGGTGGGACACTCCACAGATACGCAGTATTTT
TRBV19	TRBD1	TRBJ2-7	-	CASSISGQGSYEQYF	TGTGCCAGTAGTATATCGGGACAGGGGTCCTACGAGCAGTACTTC
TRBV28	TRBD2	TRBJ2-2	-	CASLLAGGNTGELFF	TGTGCCAGTTTACTAGCGGGGGGGAACACCGGGGAGCTGTTTTTT
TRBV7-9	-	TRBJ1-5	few	CASSPLNQPQHF	TGTGCCAGCAGCCCCCTCAATCAGCCCCAGCATTTT
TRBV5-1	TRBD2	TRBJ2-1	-	CASSLEVSGGHNEQFF	TGCGCCAGCAGCTTGGAGGTTAGCGGGGGCCACAATGAGCAGTTCTTC
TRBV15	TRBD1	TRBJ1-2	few	CATRTARDRVVYGYTF	TGTGCCACCCGGACAGCCCGGGACAGGGTTGTCTATGGCTACACCTTC
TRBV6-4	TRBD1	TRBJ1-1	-	CAPRTDRAGNTEAFF	TGTGCCCCCAGAACCGACAGGGCTGGGAACACTGAAGCTTTCTTT
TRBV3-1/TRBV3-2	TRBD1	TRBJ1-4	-	CASSRISRGQGNEKLFF	TGTGCCAGCAGCCGAATCAGCAGGGGGCAAGGTAATGAAAAACTGTTTTTT
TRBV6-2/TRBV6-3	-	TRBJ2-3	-	CASSYGPSGGRRDTQYF	TGTGCCAGCAGTTACGGCCCTTCGGGGGGCCGTAGAGATACGCAGTATTTT
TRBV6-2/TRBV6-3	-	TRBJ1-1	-	CASSYYGVTEAFF	TGTGCCAGCAGTTATTACGGGGTGACTGAAGCTTTCTTT
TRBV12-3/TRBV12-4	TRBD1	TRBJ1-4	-	CASTRDSGEKLFF	TGTGCCAGCACCCGGGACAGTGGGGAAAAACTGTTTTTT
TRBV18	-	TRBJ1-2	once	CASSPKLPTGTYGYTF	TGTGCCAGCTCACCGAAACTACCGACAGGCACCTATGGCTACACCTTC
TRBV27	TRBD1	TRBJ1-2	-	CASSSPRDRENGYTF	TGTGCCAGCAGTTCCCCCCGGGACAGGGAAAATGGCTACACCTTC
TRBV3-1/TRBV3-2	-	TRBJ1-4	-	CASSQDGGGEEKLFF	TGTGCCAGCAGCCAAGATGGGGGGGGAGAAGAAAAACTGTTTTTT
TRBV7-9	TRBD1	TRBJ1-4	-	CASSPGTGTEKLFF	TGTGCCAGCAGCCCCGGGACAGGGACCGAAAAACTGTTTTTT
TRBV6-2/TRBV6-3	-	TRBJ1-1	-	CASSYRSGRNTEAFF	TGTGCCAGCAGTTATAGATCAGGGCGGAACACTGAAGCTTTCTTT
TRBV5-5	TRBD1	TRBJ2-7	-	CASSSGQGPIEQYF	TGTGCCAGCAGCTCGGGACAGGGGCCCATCGAGCAGTACTTC
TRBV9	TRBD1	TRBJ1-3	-	CASSATGGGNTIYF	TGTGCCAGCAGCGCAACAGGGGGTGGAAACACCATATATTTT
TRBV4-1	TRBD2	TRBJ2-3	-	CASSQIAGETDTQYF	TGCGCCAGCAGCCAAATAGCGGGGGAAACAGATACGCAGTATTTT
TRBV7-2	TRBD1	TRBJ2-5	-	CASSPRQGGETQYF	TGTGCCAGCAGCCCCCGACAGGGTGGTGAGACCCAGTACTTC
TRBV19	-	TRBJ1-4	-	CASRDGGATNEKLFF	TGTGCCAGTAGGGACGGTGGGGCGACTAATGAAAAACTGTTTTTT
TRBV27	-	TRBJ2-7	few	CASSLRGFLYEQYF	TGTGCCAGCAGTTTAAGGGGGTTTCTCTACGAGCAGTACTTC
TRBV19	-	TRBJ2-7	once	CASSIDRDSYEQYF	TGTGCCAGTAGTATAGATCGAGACAGCTACGAGCAGTACTTC